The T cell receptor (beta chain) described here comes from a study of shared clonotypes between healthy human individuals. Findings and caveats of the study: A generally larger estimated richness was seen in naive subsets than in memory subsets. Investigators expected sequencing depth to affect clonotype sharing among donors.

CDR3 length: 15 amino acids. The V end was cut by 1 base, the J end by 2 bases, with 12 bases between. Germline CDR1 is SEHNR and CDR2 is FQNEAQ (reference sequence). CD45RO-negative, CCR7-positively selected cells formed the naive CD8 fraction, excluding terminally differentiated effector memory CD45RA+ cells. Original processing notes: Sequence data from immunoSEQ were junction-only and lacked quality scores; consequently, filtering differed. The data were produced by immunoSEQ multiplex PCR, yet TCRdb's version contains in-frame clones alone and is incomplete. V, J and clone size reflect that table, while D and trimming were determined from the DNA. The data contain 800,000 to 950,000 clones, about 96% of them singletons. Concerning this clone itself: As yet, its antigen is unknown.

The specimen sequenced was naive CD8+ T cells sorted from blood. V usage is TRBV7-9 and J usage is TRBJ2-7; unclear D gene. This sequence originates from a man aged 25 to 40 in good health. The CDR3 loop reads CASSLDQSTAYEQYF. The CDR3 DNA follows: TGTGCCAGCAGCTTAGACCAGTCTACCGCCTACGAGCAGTACTTC.